This note documents a single T cell receptor (beta chain) sequence. Produced via immunoSEQ multiplex PCR; TCRdb's table is partial and in-frame only. Seen here are more than 120,000 clones, about nine tenths observed once, and the top ten hold approximately 3.2%. This sample was included in a study of control samples from healthy donors and cancer patients. Specimen: blood. The sequence derives from a young man in good health.

CDR3 sequence reads: CASSLDRLTEAFF. As DNA, the CDR3 is TGTGCCAGCAGCTTAGACAGGCTCACTGAAGCTTTCTTT. The V gene is TRBV7-3, the J gene TRBJ1-1; perhaps TRBD1 as D (6 bases). Trimming left V 2 bases short and J 4 bases short, with 8 bases between. Germline V gene sequence: CDR1 SGHTA, CDR2 FQGTGA. The CDR3 contains 13 residues.